This T cell receptor beta chain stems from a study of neoadjuvant nivolumab and ipilimumab in lung cancer. About the study: Patients got nivolumab 3 mg/kg on days 1, 15 and 29; combination added ipilimumab 1 mg/kg day 1.

This CDR3 is 16 amino acids long. Germline lookup yields CDR1 SGHRS and CDR2 YFSETQ. The ends lost 4 bases at V and 0 bases at J; junction bases unmatched: 8. Here immunoSEQ multiplex PCR was the method, and the copy in TCRdb shows in-frame clones only, minus some. This table has roughly 20,000 clones, 85% to 90% appearing once. This clone was observed once. The chain recombines TRBV5-1 with TRBJ1-1; TRBD1 agrees at 8 bases. This sequence originates from an adult with non-small cell lung cancer. The source material was peripheral blood, sampled before neoadjuvant nivolumab, alone or with ipilimumab. CDR3 DNA sequence: TGCGCCAGCAGCCCTACAGGGGGTCCCATGAACACTGAAGCTTTCTTT. It specifies CASSPTGGPMNTEAFF.